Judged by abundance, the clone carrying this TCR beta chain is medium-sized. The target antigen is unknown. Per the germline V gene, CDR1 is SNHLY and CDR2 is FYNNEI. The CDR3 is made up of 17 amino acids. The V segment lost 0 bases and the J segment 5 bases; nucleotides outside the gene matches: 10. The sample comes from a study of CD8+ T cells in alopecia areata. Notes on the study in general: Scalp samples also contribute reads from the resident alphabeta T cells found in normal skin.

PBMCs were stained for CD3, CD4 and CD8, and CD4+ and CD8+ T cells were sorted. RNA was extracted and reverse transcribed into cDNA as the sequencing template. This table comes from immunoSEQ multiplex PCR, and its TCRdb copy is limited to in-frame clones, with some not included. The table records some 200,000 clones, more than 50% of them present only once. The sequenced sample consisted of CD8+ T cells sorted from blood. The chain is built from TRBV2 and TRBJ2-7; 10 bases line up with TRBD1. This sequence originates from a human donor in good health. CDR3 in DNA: TGTGCCAGCAGTGAAGCGCTTACTGGGACAGGGGATGACGAGCAGTACTTC. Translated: CASSEALTGTGDDEQYF.